This T cell receptor beta chain was retrieved from a study of blood T cell repertoires in COVID-19. Study background: The origin of the acute and convalescent COVID-19 samples was the United States, Italy and Spain. In each case, the material was cDNA or gDNA derived from T cells, B-cell-depleted T cells, or PBMCs.

CDR3 length: 13 amino acids. Germline CDR1 is SGHTA and CDR2 is FQGNSA. Trimming stripped 9 bases from V and 2 bases from J, with 12 bases between. Authors' processing steps: Quantification of nucleated cells was approximated via reference gene primer amplification. TCRdb's table, derived via immunoSEQ multiplex PCR, lists solely in-frame clones and lacks some. Clone size and V and J calls were adopted from that table, with D and trimming inferred from the DNA. The repertoire holds 150,000 to 200,000 clones, with 80% to 90% as singletons. This clone occurred once. The sample consisted of peripheral blood. The clonotype was recovered from a man aged 18 to 30 who had recovered from COVID-19. The rearrangement links TRBV7-2 to TRBJ2-3; D may be TRBD2 (6 bases). CDR3 sequence reads: CASCSGSTDTQYF. CDR3 nucleotides: TGTGCCAGTTGTAGCGGTTCCACAGATACGCAGTATTTT.